These 14 T cell receptor beta chains were all obtained from the same sample, sequenced in a study of blood T cells in healthy people across ages (dated by TCRdb to about 2015). The library was generated by 5' RACE. This sample was sequenced with an Illumina HiSeq 2500. A second PCR of 7 to 11 cycles was run with a J-beta primer mix and a sample-barcoded 5' primer. TCRdb redid the processing of the public reads, applying fastp at Q25 and MiXCR, and retained in-frame beta chains. One record per CDR3 amino acid sequence lists the most common genes and DNA. The sample table holds around 820,000 distinct CDR3 sequences, of which 25% were seen once. The top ten constitute roughly 3.5% of the sample. These data were also filed under a second study, of T cells of mothers and their children.

The sample was blood. These TCRs come from a boy aged 5-17 years in good health.

This clonotype was detected a few times. A much larger clonotype is one base distant, so this may be a read error. The CDR3 here is CASSLADRGNSPLHF. CDR3 coding DNA: TGTGCCAGCTCGCTTGCCGACAGGGGTAATTCACCCCTCCACTTT. This rearrangement joins TRBV18 to TRBJ1-6; TRBD1 aligns across 8 bases. Trimming cost V 6 bases and J 6 bases; bases outside gene matches: 7. The CDR3 has 15 residues. CDR1 KGHSH and CDR2 LQKENI come from the germline V gene.

This clonotype was detected a few times. The rearrangement links TRBV3-1 to TRBJ1-1; D is unclear. The length of the CDR3 is 16 residues. Germline values: CDR1 LGHDT, CDR2 YNNKEL (reference sequence). V lost 4 bases and J lost 0, with 15 bases in between. The DNA of the CDR3 is TGTGCCAGCAGCCCGCCAGGACGAAAAATGAACACTGAAGCTTTCTTT. Protein product: CASSPPGRKMNTEAFF. The entire variable domain, with the rest obtained from reference TRBV3-1 and TRBJ1-1, is as follows: DTAVSQTPKYLVTQMGNDKSIKCEQNLGHDTMYWYKQDSKKFLKIMFSYNNKELIINETVPNRFSPKSPDKAHLNLHINSLELGDSAVYFCASSPPGRKMNTEAFFGQGTRLTVV.

The chain has TRBV20-1 and TRBJ2-2; perhaps TRBD1 as D (6 bases). Trimming pared 8 bases from V and 1 base from J, leaving 8 bases between. This CDR3 contains 12 residues. Germline V lookup: CDR1 DFQATT, CDR2 SNEGSKA (reference sequence). As DNA, the CDR3 is TGCAGTACACAGGGGAACACCGGGGAGCTGTTTTTT. Translated, it gives CSTQGNTGELFF.

This clonotype was counted only a few times. V is TRBV28 and J is TRBJ2-6, with D unresolved. Germline V gives CDR1 MDHEN, CDR2 SYDVKM. With 6 bases removed from V and 4 bases from J, the gap between germline ends came to 13 bases. This CDR3 has 15 residues. The CDR3 nucleotides read TGTGCCAGCAGCGACGGCCTGATGGGGGCCAACGTCCTGACTTTC. It translates to CASSDGLMGANVLTF.

This clonotype occurred a few times. Its ends do not fully match the called genes, so a read error is possible. J is TRBJ2-5 and V is TRBV2; D remains ambiguous. Per germline, CDR1 SNHLY and CDR2 FYNNEI. This CDR3 is built from 13 residues. Here the CDR3 DNA reads TGTGCCAGCACCCTGCAGATTCAAGAGACTCAGTACTTC. Encoded protein: CASTLQIQETQYF.

This clonotype was recorded a few times. CDR3 sequence: CSVEEGGKGEQYF. CDR3 bases: TGCAGCGTTGAAGAGGGGGGGAAGGGCGAGCAGTACTTC. The rearrangement joins TRBV29-1 to TRBJ2-7, with TRBD2 identical over 7 bases. Germline CDR1 reads SQVTM; CDR2 reads ANQGSEA. This CDR3 comprises 13 residues. V lost 0 bases, J lost 6 bases, and 5 bases stayed unmatched.

The V call is TRBV15, the J call TRBJ2-6; D is unclear. CDR3 length: 15 amino acids. Per the germline V gene, CDR1 is LNHNV and CDR2 is YYDKDF (reference sequence). V lost 5 bases and J 2 bases, leaving 10 bases between the germline ends. The CDR3 DNA sequence: TGTGCCACCAGCGGTAGAAGGGCTGGGGCCAACGTCCTGACTTTC. Amino acid sequence: CATSGRRAGANVLTF.

The chain uses TRBV28 and TRBJ2-1; 10 positions agree with TRBD2. The CDR3 covers 21 residues. Germline V lookup: CDR1 MDHEN, CDR2 SYDVKM. The J segment lost 1 base and the V segment lost 8 bases, leaving 23 bases of the junction unmatched. CDR3 protein: CASLSGLAVGPAGVSYNEQFF. The CDR3 bases are TGTGCCAGCCTTAGTGGACTAGCGGTTGGGCCCGCGGGAGTTTCCTACAATGAGCAGTTCTTC.

This clonotype has just one count. The junction departs from the called germline gene at one end, perhaps through a read error. The chain recombines TRBV4-3 with TRBJ2-2; D might be TRBD1 or TRBD2, each matching 5 bases. The CDR3 sequence is 16 residues long. The V gene's germline CDR1 is LGHNA and CDR2 YSLEER. The CDR3 DNA sequence: TGCGCCAGCAGCCAAGATTTGGCGTTGGACACCGGGGAGCTGCTTTTT. As protein: CASSQDLALDTGELLF.

V gene TRBV3-1 combines with J gene TRBJ2-5; possible D gene TRBD2, 6 bases. V shed 0 bases and J shed 0 bases, with 11 bases lying between them. The CDR3 runs to 16 residues. Per germline, CDR1 LGHDT and CDR2 YNNKEL (reference sequence). The CDR3 is CASSQESGLDQETQYF. In nucleotides, the CDR3 is TGTGCCAGCAGCCAAGAATCGGGACTCGACCAAGAGACCCAGTACTTC.

This chain joins TRBV28 and TRBJ1-1, with D unclear. V was clipped by 4 bases and J by 0 bases, with 18 bases between them. Germline V gene lookup returns CDR1 MDHEN and CDR2 SYDVKM. This CDR3 comprises 17 residues. The CDR3 spells CASSSSLRNRVNTEAFF. The DNA for the CDR3 is TGTGCCAGCAGTTCCTCCCTCAGAAACCGGGTGAACACTGAAGCTTTCTTT.

This clonotype was seen only a few times. The chain employs TRBV29-1 and TRBJ2-5; tentatively, D is TRBD2 (7 bases). Between the trimmed V and J ends, which lost 5 bases and 3 bases, there was a span of 16 bases. Germline CDR1 is SQVTM and CDR2 is ANQGSEA. This CDR3 spans 14 amino acids. CDR3 residues: CSVSRGGAKETQYF. In nucleotides, the CDR3 is TGCAGCGTTTCCCGTGGGGGGGCTAAAGAGACCCAGTACTTC.

The chain is built from TRBV7-9 and TRBJ2-3; D possibly corresponds to TRBD2 (6 bases). Germline V gives CDR1 SEHNR, CDR2 FQNEAQ (reference sequence). The V and J ends lost 4 bases and 7 bases respectively, with 18 bases between them. The CDR3 runs 15 residues. CDR3 in amino acids: CASSSTDVEGYTQYF. DNA of the CDR3: TGTGCCAGCAGCTCGACGGACGTGGAGGGCTATACGCAGTATTTT.

Only a few counts were recorded for this clonotype. Compared with germline, one end of the junction differs, possibly owing to a read error. The chain has TRBV7-7 and TRBJ2-3; D is ambiguous. Germline V CDR1 and CDR2: SSHAT, FNYEAQ (reference sequence). This CDR3 has 17 residues. CDR3 amino acids: CASSLDPPGSLTDTQYF. In DNA form, the CDR3 reads TGTGCTAGCAGCTTAGACCCCCCCGGGTCCCTCACAGATACGCAGTATTTT.